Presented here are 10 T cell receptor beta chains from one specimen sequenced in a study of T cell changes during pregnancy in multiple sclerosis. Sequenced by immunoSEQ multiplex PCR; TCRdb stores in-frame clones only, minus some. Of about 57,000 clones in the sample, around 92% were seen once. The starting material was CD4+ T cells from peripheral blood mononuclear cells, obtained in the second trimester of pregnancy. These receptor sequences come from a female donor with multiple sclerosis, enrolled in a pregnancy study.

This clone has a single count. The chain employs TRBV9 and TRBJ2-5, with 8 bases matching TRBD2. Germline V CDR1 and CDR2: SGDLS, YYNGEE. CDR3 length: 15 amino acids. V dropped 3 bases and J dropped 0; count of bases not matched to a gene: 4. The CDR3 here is CASSGLLADQETQYF. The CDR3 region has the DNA TGTGCCAGCAGCGGGTTACTAGCGGACCAAGAGACCCAGTACTTC. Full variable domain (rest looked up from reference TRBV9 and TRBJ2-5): DSGVTQTPKHLITATGQRVTLRCSPRSGDLSVYWYQQSLDQGLQFLIQYYNGEERAKGNILERFSAQQFPDLHSELNLSSLELGDSALYFCASSGLLADQETQYFGPGTRLLVL.

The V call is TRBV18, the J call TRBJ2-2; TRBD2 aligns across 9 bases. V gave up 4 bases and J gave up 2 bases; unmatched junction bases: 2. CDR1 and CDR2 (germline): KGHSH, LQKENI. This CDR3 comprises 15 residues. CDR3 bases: TGTGCCAGCTCACGCGGGACTAGCAACACCGGGGAGCTGTTTTTT. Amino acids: CASSRGTSNTGELFF.

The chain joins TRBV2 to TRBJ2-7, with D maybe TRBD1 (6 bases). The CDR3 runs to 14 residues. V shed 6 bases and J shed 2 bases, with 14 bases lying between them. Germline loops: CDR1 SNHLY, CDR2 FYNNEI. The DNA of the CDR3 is TGTGCCAGCAGGACCGGGACACAGACCTACGAGCAGTACTTC. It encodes CASRTGTQTYEQYF.

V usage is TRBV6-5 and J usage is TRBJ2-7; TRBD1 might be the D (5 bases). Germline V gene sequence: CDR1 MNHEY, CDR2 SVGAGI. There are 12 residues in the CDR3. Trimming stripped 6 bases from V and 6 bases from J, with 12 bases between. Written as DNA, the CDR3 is TGTGCCAGCAGCCGCGGACACAGCGAGCAGTACTTC. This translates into CASSRGHSEQYF.

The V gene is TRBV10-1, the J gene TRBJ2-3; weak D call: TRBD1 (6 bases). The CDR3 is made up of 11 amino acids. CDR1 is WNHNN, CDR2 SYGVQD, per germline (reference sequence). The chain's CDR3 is CPDRRTDTQYF. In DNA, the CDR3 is TGCCCCGACAGGCGCACAGATACGCAGTATTTT.

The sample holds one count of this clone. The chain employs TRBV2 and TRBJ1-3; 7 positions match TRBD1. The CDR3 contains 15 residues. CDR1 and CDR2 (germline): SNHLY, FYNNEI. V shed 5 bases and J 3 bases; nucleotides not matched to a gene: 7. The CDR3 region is CASSRLTGVGNTIYF. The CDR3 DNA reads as TGTGCCAGCAGTCGTCTCACAGGGGTTGGAAACACCATATATTTT.

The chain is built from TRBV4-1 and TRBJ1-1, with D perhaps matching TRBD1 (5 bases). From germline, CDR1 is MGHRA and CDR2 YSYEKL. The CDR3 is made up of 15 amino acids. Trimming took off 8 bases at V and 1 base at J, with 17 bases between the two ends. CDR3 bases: TGCGCCAGCGGCTGGGACTCCTCAGGGAACACTGAAGCTTTCTTT. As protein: CASGWDSSGNTEAFF.

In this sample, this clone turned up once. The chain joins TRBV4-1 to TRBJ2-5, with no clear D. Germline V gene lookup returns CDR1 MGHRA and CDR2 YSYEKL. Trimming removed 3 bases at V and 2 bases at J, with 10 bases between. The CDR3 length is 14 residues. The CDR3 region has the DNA TGCGCCAGCAGCCAGGGCAGCAGTCAAGAGACCCAGTACTTC. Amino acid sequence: CASSQGSSQETQYF.

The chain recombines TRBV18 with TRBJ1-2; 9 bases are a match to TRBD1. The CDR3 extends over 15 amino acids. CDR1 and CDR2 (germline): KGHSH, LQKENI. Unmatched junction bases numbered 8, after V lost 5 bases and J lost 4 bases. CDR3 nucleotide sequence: TGTGCCAGCTCATCGGGACAGGGCGGGGGCTATGGCTACACCTTC. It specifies CASSSGQGGGYGYTF.

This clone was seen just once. The CDR3 region is CSASPPGTGPYEQYF. The CDR3 DNA is TGCAGCGCCTCCCCGCCCGGGACAGGGCCCTACGAGCAGTACTTC. This chain connects TRBV29-1 to TRBJ2-7; 9 bases match TRBD1. V shed 7 bases, J shed 2 bases, and the junction held 12 bases outside the gene matches. This CDR3 has 15 amino acids. CDR1 and CDR2 (germline): SQVTM, ANQGSEA.